These 13 T cell receptor beta chains originate from one sample sequenced in a study of Ad26.COV2.S vaccination and SARS-CoV-2 variants. Produced via immunoSEQ multiplex PCR; TCRdb's table is partial and in-frame only. There are over 400,000 clones in the sample; 90% occur only once, and approximately 4.5% lies in the top ten. Treatment defined: 19 received Ad26.COV2.S at low or high dose, single or two shots; about 5 received placebo; per-sample allocation not given. Sampling was performed 63 days after the first vaccine or placebo injection. Sequencing was performed on peripheral blood, taken in a trial of Ad26.COV2.S vaccine versus placebo. The receptors come from a person aged 18-65 years who received the Ad26.COV2.S COVID-19 vaccine or a placebo.

In its sample, this clone was seen once. The chain uses TRBV7-9 and TRBJ2-7, with D possibly being TRBD1 (5 bases). From germline, CDR1 is SEHNR and CDR2 FQNEAQ (reference sequence). Trimming cost V 1 base and J 2 bases, with 9 bases left between them. There are 14 residues in the CDR3. The CDR3 region is CASSLVRQPYEQYF. CDR3 DNA: TGTGCCAGCAGCTTAGTAAGACAGCCCTACGAGCAGTACTTC.

The genes are TRBV3-1 (or the pseudogene TRBV3-2) and TRBJ2-7, with a tentative D call TRBD2 (5 bases). V was clipped by 8 bases and J by 0 bases, with 17 bases between them. Germline V gene data show CDR1 as LGHDT and CDR2 as YNNKEL (reference sequence). CDR3 length: 15 amino acids. This CDR3 is CASAYGLTSSYEQYF. The CDR3 DNA reads TGTGCCAGCGCGTACGGACTCACGAGCTCCTACGAGCAGTACTTC.

This sequence joins TRBV20-1 and TRBJ1-6; TRBD1 might be the D (6 bases). CDR3 length: 14 amino acids. Trimming removed 3 bases at V and 14 bases at J, with 20 bases between. From germline, CDR1 is DFQATT and CDR2 SNEGSKA (reference sequence). The CDR3 reads CSASQPYRDLALHF. The CDR3 region has the DNA TGCAGTGCTAGTCAACCGTACAGGGATTTAGCCCTCCACTTT.

V gene TRBV2 combines with J gene TRBJ2-7, with D possibly TRBD1 on 6 matching bases. CDR3 length equals 12 residues. The germline gives CDR1 SNHLY, CDR2 FYNNEI. Trimming removed 11 bases at V and 6 bases at J, with 17 bases between. For the CDR3, the DNA is TGTGCCGGGTCCCGGGACATCGTCGAGCAGTACTTC. Its protein is CAGSRDIVEQYF. The full variable domain, with the rest looked up from reference TRBV2 and TRBJ2-7, is EPEVTQTPSHQVTQMGQEVILRCVPISNHLYFYWYRQILGQKVEFLVSFYNNEISEKSEIFDDQFSVERPDGSNFTLKIRSTKLEDSAMYFCAGSRDIVEQYFGPGTRLTVT.

The V and J genes are TRBV5-1 and TRBJ1-2, with D possibly matching TRBD1 (6 bases). CDR3 length: 13 residues. V was cut by 5 bases and J by 3 bases, with 11 bases left in between. CDR1 and CDR2 (germline): SGHRS, YFSETQ. The CDR3 reads CASRNRVDYGYTF. The CDR3 DNA follows: TGCGCCAGCAGAAACAGGGTAGACTATGGCTACACCTTC.

The chain uses TRBV14 and TRBJ2-3; D perhaps matches TRBD1 (6 bases). The CDR3 contains 15 residues. CDR1 and CDR2 (germline): SGHDN, FVKESK. Trimming removed 3 bases at V and 2 bases at J, with 12 bases between. Here the CDR3 DNA reads TGTGCCAGCAGCCACCCACGACAGGCCACAGATACGCAGTATTTT. It yields the protein CASSHPRQATDTQYF.

The chain uses TRBV5-4 and TRBJ2-1, with 12 bases aligning to TRBD2. Germline V gives CDR1 SGHNT, CDR2 YYREEE (reference sequence). With V trimmed by 4 bases and J by 9 bases, 8 bases remained unmatched. The CDR3 totals 15 residues. The CDR3 DNA is TGTGCCAGCAGCCCGGGGACTAGCGGGCGGTCTGAGCAGTTCTTC. This gives the protein CASSPGTSGRSEQFF.

V gene TRBV11-3 combines with J gene TRBJ2-1, with D perhaps matching TRBD1 (5 bases). Germline V gives CDR1 SGHNT, CDR2 YENEEA. Deletions cut 2 bases from V and 0 bases from J, with 8 bases between. The CDR3 contains 15 residues. This CDR3 is CASSLSRDSYNEQFF. The CDR3 nucleotides read TGTGCCAGCAGCTTAAGCAGGGACTCCTACAATGAGCAGTTCTTC.

This clone was detected once. The rearrangement links TRBV14 to TRBJ2-1; TRBD2 aligns across 8 bases. V was clipped by 5 bases and J by 6 bases; unmatched bases: 12. Per germline, CDR1 SGHDN and CDR2 FVKESK. CDR3 length: 16 amino acids. CDR3 sequence (DNA): TGTGCCAGCAGCTTAGGTCCGGGACTAGTTCTCAATGAGCAGTTCTTC. It specifies CASSLGPGLVLNEQFF.

Concerning this clone: At one boundary the junction diverges from the germline segment, which might be a read error. CDR3 nucleotide sequence: TGTGCTAGCAGCTCCCGCGGGTTGGAGACCCAGTACTTC. This codes for CASSSRGLETQYF. The J gene is TRBJ2-5, the V gene TRBV7-7; the D gene is possibly TRBD2 (5 bases). Germline values: CDR1 SSHAT, CDR2 FNYEAQ (reference sequence). CDR3 size: 13 residues. Full variable domain (rest looked up from reference TRBV7-7 and TRBJ2-5): GAGVSQSPRYKVTKRGQDVTLRCDPISSHATLYWYQQALGQGPEFLTYFNYEAQPDKSGLPSDRFSAERPEGSISTLTIQRTEQRDSAMYRCASSSRGLETQYFGPGTRLLVL.

The chain recombines TRBV12-3 or TRBV12-4 with TRBJ2-1, with D unresolved. The CDR3 is made up of 11 amino acids. V lost 3 bases and J 7 bases, leaving 4 bases between the germline ends. The chain's CDR3 is CASSFSNEQFF. The CDR3 DNA is TGTGCCAGCAGTTTTTCAAATGAGCAGTTCTTC.

The chain joins TRBV3-1 (or the pseudogene TRBV3-2) to TRBJ2-3; D may be TRBD1 or TRBD2 (5 bases each). Per the germline V gene, CDR1 is LGHDT and CDR2 is YNNKEL (reference sequence). V was trimmed by 6 bases and J by 3 bases, leaving 19 bases between them. The CDR3 has 16 residues. CDR3 in amino acids: CASRPLLGDRTDTQYF. Written as DNA, the CDR3 is TGTGCCAGCAGGCCCCTCCTCGGGGACCGGACAGATACGCAGTATTTT.

The chain uses TRBV28 and TRBJ1-5; TRBD1 might be the D (5 bases). Trimming took off 2 bases at V and 0 bases at J, with 14 bases between the two ends. CDR1 is MDHEN and CDR2 is SYDVKM in the germline V gene. This CDR3 region has 17 residues. The CDR3 region has the DNA TGTGCCAGCAGTTTACGGGACGCAGCTTATAGCAATCAGCCCCAGCATTTT. It is translated as CASSLRDAAYSNQPQHF. The whole variable domain, remainder taken from reference TRBV28 and TRBJ1-5, is DVKVTQSSRYLVKRTGEKVFLECVQDMDHENMFWYRQDPGLGLRLIYFSYDVKMKEKGDIPEGYSVSREKKERFSLILESASTNQTSMYLCASSLRDAAYSNQPQHFGDGTRLSIL.